What follows are 3 T cell receptor beta chains derived from one specimen sequenced in a study of blood T cells in healthy people across ages. The use of a sample-barcoded 5' primer and a J-beta primer mix characterized a second PCR of roughly 6 to 11 cycles. TCRdb re-called the 5' RACE reads through MiXCR, storing one row per CDR3 protein. The table shows over a million distinct CDR3 sequences, with roughly 45% occurring only once. Sequencing was performed on blood. All receptors come from a woman in her fifties or sixties in good health.

The chain recombines TRBV14 with TRBJ1-5, with 10 nucleotides matching TRBD1. The germline gives CDR1 SGHDN, CDR2 FVKESK. The CDR3 is 14 residues long. V shed 1 base and J 6 bases; nucleotides not matched to a gene: 0. This CDR3 reads CASSQGTGGQPQHF. In DNA, the CDR3 is TGTGCCAGCAGCCAAGGGACAGGGGGTCAGCCCCAGCATTTT.

The sample holds many counts of this clonotype. This sequence joins TRBV29-1 and TRBJ2-3, with TRBD2 matching 7 bases. Per the germline V gene, CDR1 is SQVTM and CDR2 is ANQGSEA. This CDR3 has 12 residues. After removal of 0 bases from V and 6 bases from J, the junction contained 0 bases not matched to a gene. CDR3 sequence (DNA): TGCAGCGTTGAAGAACTAGCGGATACGCAGTATTTT. It is translated as CSVEELADTQYF.

This chain links TRBV4-1 with TRBJ2-3, with 8 bases matching TRBD1. The germline gives CDR1 MGHRA, CDR2 YSYEKL. CDR3 length: 18 residues. The J segment lost 0 bases and the V segment lost 3 bases, leaving 11 bases of the junction unmatched. CDR3: CASSQARDRWRSTDTQYF. CDR3 nucleotide sequence: TGCGCCAGCAGCCAGGCCCGGGACAGGTGGCGGAGCACAGATACGCAGTATTTT.